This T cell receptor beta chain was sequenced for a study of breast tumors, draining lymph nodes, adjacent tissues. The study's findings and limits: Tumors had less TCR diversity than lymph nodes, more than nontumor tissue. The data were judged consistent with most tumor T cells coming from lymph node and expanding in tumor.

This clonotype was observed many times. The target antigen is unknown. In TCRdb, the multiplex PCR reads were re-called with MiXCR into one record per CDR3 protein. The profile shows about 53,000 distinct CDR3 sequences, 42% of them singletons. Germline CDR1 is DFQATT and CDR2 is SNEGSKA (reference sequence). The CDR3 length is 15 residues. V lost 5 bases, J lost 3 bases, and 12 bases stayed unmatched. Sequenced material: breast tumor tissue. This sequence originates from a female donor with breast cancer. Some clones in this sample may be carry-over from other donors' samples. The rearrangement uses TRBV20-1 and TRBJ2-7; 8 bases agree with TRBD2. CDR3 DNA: TGCAGTGCTGCTCGAACCGGGACTAGTAGCTACGAGCAGTACTTC. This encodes CSAARTGTSSYEQYF.